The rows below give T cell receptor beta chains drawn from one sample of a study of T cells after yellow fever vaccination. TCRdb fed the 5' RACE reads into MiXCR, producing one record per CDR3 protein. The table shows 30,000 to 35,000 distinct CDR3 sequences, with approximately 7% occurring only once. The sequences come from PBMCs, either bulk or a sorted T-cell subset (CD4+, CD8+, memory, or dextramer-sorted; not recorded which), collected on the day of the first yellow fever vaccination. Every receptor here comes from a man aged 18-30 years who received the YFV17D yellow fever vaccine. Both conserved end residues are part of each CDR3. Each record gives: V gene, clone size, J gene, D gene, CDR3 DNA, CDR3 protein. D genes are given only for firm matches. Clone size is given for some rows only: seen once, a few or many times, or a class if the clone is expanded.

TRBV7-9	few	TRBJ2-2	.	TGTGCCAGCAGCTTTAGTATGATCAACACCGGGGAGCTGTTTTTT	CASSFSMINTGELFF
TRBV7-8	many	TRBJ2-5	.	TGTGCCAGCAGCCGGGGACGGGTACAAGAGACCCAGTACTTC	CASSRGRVQETQYF
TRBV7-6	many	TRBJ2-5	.	TGTGCCAGCAGCCCCGGGACAACTAACCAAGAGACCCAGTACTTC	CASSPGTTNQETQYF
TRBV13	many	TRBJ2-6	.	TGTGCCAGCAGCTTAGGCCTCGGGGCCCGCGGGGCCAACGTCCTGACTTTC	CASSLGLGARGANVLTF
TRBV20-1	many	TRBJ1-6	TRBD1	TGCAGTGCTCCGACAGGGGGCATAAATTCACCCCTCCACTTT	CSAPTGGINSPLHF
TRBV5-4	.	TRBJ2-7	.	TGTGCCAGCAGCTCGGAAGGGGACGAGCAGTACTTC	CASSSEGDEQYF
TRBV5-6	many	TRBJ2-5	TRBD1	TGTGCCAGCAGCTTCCGGACAGGAAGGGAGACCCAGTACTTC	CASSFRTGRETQYF
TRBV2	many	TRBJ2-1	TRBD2	TGTGCCAGCAGTGAAACTAGCGGGCTCTACAATGAGCAGTTCTTC	CASSETSGLYNEQFF
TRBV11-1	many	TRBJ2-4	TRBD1	TGTGCCAGCAGCTCAAATTCCGGGACAGGGACTAAAAACATTCAGTACTTC	CASSSNSGTGTKNIQYF
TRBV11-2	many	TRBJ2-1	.	TGTGCCAGCAGCTTTGTGCGGTCTTCAAAGCACAATGAGCAGTTCTTC	CASSFVRSSKHNEQFF
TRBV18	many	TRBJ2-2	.	TGTGCCAGCTCACCAGGGGTCGACACCGGGGAGCTGTTTTTT	CASSPGVDTGELFF
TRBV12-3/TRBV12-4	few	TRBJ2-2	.	TGTGCCAGCAGTATAAGGGGGGAGCTGTTTTTT	CASSIRGELFF
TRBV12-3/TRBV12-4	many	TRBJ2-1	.	TGTGCCAGCAGTCCCCCATCTCGAGAGCAGTTCTTC	CASSPPSREQFF
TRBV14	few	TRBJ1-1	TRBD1	TGTGCCAGCAGCCAACAGGGGGCATTGGGAACTGAAGCTTTCTTT	CASSQQGALGTEAFF
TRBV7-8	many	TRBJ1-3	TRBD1	TGTGCCAGCAGCTTAGAGGGCAGGGGGGACACCATATATTTT	CASSLEGRGDTIYF
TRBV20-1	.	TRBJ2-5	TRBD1	TGCAGTGCTAGTGACAGGGAACTACAAGAGACCCAGTACTTC	CSASDRELQETQYF
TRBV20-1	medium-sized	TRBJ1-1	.	TGCAGTGCTAGAGGAGAGGGGACGACTGAAGCTTTCTTT	CSARGEGTTEAFF
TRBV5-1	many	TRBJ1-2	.	TGCGCCAGCAGCGTGATGACAGGACTCTCTAACTATGGCTACACCTTC	CASSVMTGLSNYGYTF
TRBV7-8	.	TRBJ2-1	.	TGTGCCAGCAGCCCCGAGGGACCTCTCAATGAGCAGTTCTTC	CASSPEGPLNEQFF
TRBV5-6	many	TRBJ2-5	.	TGTGCCAGCGGCCCTAGACGGGAGACCCAGTACTTC	CASGPRRETQYF
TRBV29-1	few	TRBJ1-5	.	TGCAGCGTTGAAGTGGGAAAGGGGCAGCCCCAGCATTTT	CSVEVGKGQPQHF
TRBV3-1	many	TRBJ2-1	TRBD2	TGTGCCAGCAAAGCTCGACTAGCGGGGGGGCTTGAGCAGTTCTTC	CASKARLAGGLEQFF
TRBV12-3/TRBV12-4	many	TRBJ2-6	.	TGTGCCAGCAGTTCACAGTCTGGGGCCAACGTCCTGACTTTC	CASSSQSGANVLTF
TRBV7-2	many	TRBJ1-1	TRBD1	TGTGCCAGCAGCTACCTGGGACAGGGGGACACTGAAGCTTTCTTT	CASSYLGQGDTEAFF
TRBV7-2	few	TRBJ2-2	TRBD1	TGTGCCAGCAGCTTGCGACAGGGCAACACCGGGGAGCTGTTTTTT	CASSLRQGNTGELFF
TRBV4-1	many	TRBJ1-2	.	TGCGCCAGCAGCCGAGGGGGGGGCTACACCTTC	CASSRGGGYTF
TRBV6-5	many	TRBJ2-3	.	TGTGCCAGCAGTTACTTAGGGGCCACCCAGGATACGCAGTATTTT	CASSYLGATQDTQYF
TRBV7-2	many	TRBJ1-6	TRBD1	TGTGCCAGCAGCTTCATGACAGGGGCGAATTCACCCCTCCACTTT	CASSFMTGANSPLHF
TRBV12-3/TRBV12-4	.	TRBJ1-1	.	TGTGCCCGCAGTTTGACCGCGGCAACTAGGGCTAGGGACACTGAAGCTTTCTTT	CARSLTAATRARDTEAFF
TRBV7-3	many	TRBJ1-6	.	TGTGCCAGCAGTCGGGACAAAACCTATTCACCCCTCCACTTT	CASSRDKTYSPLHF
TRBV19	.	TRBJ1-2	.	TGTGCCAGTAGTGGGACATCGGCTAACTATGGCTACACCTTC	CASSGTSANYGYTF
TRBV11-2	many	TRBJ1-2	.	TGTGCCAGCAGCCAAGACCCCGACTATGGCTACACCTTC	CASSQDPDYGYTF
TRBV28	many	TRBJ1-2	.	TGTGCCAGCAGTTTATCCGGGGGGCTCTATGGCTACACCTTC	CASSLSGGLYGYTF
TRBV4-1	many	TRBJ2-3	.	TGCGCCAGCAGCCCTATGAGGACGGGGTTTGACACAGATACGCAGTATTTT	CASSPMRTGFDTDTQYF
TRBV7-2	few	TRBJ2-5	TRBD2	TGTGCCAGCAGCCCCGGACGGGCGGGGGGGGGCGAGACCCAGTACTTC	CASSPGRAGGGETQYF
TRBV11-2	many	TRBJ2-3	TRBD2	TGTGCCAGCAGGCCGCTCCTAGCGGGGCCTTCCCGCCGTACAGATACGCAGTATTTT	CASRPLLAGPSRRTDTQYF
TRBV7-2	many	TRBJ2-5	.	TGTGCCAGCAGCTTTATTTGGGGGAATGACGGGACCCAGTACTTC	CASSFIWGNDGTQYF
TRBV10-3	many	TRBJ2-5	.	TGTGCCATCAGTTCCCAGGGAGAGACCCAGTACTTC	CAISSQGETQYF
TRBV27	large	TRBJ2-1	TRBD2	TGTGCCACCGGGACTAGAGGGGGGGGTCGGTTCTTC	CATGTRGGGRFF